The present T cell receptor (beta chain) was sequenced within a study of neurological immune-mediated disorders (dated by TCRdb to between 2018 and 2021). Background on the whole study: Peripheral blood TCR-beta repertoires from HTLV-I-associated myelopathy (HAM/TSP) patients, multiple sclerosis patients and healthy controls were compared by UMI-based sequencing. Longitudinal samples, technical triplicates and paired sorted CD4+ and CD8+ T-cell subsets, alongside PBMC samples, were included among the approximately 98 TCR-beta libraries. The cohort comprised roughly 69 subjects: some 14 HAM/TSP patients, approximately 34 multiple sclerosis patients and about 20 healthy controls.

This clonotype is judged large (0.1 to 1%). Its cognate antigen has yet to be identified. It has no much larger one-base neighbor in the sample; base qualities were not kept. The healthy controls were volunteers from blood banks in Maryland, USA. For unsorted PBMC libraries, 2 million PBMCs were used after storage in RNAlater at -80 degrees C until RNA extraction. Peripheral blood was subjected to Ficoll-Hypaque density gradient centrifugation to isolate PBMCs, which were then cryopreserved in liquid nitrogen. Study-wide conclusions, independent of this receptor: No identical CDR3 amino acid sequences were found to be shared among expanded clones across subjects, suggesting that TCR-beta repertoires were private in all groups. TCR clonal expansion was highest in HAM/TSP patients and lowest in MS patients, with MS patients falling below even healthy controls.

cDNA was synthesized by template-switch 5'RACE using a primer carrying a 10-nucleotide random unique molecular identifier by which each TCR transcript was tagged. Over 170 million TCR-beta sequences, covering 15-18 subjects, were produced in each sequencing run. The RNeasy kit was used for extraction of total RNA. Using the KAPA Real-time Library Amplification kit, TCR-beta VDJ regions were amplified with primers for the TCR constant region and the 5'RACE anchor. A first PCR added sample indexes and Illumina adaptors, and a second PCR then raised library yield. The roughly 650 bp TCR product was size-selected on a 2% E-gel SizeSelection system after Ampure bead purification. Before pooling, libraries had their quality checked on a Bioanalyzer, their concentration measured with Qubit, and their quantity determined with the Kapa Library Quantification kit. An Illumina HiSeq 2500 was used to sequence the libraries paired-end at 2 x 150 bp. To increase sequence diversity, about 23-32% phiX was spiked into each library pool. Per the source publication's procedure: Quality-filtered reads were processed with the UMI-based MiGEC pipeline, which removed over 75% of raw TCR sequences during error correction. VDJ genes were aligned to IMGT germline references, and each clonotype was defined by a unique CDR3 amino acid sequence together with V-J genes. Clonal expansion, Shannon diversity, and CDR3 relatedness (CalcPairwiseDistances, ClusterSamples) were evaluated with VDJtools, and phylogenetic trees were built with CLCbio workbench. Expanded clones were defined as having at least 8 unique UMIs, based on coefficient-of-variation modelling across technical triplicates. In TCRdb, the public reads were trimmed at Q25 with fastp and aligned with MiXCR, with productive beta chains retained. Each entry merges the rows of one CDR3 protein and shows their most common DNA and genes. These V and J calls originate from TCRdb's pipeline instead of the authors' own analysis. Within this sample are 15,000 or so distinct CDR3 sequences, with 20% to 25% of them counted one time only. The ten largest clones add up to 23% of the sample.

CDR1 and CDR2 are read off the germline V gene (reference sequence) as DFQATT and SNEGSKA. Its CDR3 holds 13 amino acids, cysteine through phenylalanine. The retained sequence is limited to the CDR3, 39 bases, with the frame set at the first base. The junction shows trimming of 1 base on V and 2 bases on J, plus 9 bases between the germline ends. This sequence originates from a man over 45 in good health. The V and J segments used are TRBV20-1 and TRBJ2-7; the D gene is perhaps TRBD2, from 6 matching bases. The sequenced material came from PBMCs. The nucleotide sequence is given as TGCAGTGCTAGAGTAGCGGAGCCCTACGAGCAGTACTTC. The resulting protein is CSARVAEPYEQYF.